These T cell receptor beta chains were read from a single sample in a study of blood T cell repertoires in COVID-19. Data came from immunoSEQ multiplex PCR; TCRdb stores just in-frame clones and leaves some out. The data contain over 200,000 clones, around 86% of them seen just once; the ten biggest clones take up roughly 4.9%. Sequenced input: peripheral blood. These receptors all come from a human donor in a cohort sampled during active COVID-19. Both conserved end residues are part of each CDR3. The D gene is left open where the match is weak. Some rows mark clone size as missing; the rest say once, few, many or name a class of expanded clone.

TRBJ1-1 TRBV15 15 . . CATSRVPDLRTEAFF TGTGCCACCAGCAGAGTCCCCGATCTGAGGACTGAAGCTTTCTTT
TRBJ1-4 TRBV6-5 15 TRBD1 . CASRSSGTGGEKLFF TGTGCCAGCAGGTCATCCGGGACAGGGGGCGAAAAACTGTTTTTT
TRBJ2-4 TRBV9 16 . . CASSVDAGLAKNIQYF TGTGCCAGCAGCGTAGACGCGGGCCTAGCCAAAAACATTCAGTACTTC
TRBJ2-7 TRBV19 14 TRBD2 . CASSTIAGIYEQYF TGTGCCAGTAGTACAATAGCGGGAATCTACGAGCAGTACTTC
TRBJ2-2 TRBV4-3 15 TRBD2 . CASSRGLAATGELFF TGCGCCAGCAGCCGGGGACTAGCTGCAACCGGGGAGCTGTTTTTT
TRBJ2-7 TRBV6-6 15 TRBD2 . CASSTGLAGVYEQYF TGTGCCAGCAGTACCGGACTAGCGGGAGTGTACGAGCAGTACTTC
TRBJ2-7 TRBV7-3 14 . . CASSPSGSLYEQYF TGTGCCAGCAGCCCTTCCGGGTCCTTATACGAGCAGTACTTC
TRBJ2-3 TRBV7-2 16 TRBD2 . CASSLGRTSGTDTQYF TGTGCCAGCAGCTTAGGTAGGACTAGCGGCACAGATACGCAGTATTTT
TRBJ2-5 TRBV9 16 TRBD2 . CASSSRLAGGGETQYF TGTGCCAGCAGCTCGCGACTAGCGGGAGGGGGAGAGACCCAGTACTTC
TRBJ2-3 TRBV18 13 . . CASSPLAADTQYF TGTGCCAGCTCACCATTAGCGGCAGATACGCAGTATTTT
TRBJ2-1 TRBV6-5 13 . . CASSYSGLGEQFF TGTGCCAGCAGTTACTCGGGCCTTGGGGAGCAGTTCTTC
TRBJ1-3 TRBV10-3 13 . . CAINGGAGNTIYF TGTGCCATCAACGGGGGGGCTGGAAACACCATATATTTT
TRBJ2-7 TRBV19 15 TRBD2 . CASSIGLAVPYEQYF TGTGCCAGTAGTATAGGACTAGCGGTCCCCTACGAGCAGTACTTC
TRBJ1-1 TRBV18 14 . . CASSPPGQRNEAFF TGTGCCAGCTCACCCCCAGGACAGAGAAATGAAGCTTTCTTT
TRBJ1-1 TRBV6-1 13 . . CASSEQYRTEAFF TGTGCCAGCAGTGAACAGTACAGGACTGAAGCTTTCTTT
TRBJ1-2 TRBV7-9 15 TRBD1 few CASSGIDRVGYGYTF TGTGCCAGCAGCGGAATCGACAGGGTAGGATATGGCTACACCTTC
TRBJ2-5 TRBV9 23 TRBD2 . CASSVAAGLAGGGINSYQETQYF TGTGCCAGCAGCGTAGCAGCTGGACTAGCGGGAGGGGGCATAAATTCGTACCAAGAGACCCAGTACTTC
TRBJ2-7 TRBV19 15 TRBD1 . CASTSGQGAFYEQYF TGTGCCAGTACCTCGGGACAGGGTGCCTTCTACGAGCAGTACTTC
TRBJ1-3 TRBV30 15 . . CAWSTQPTSGNTIYF TGTGCCTGGAGTACACAGCCTACCTCTGGAAACACCATATATTTT
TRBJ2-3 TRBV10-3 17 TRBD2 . CAISRWVAGEITDTQYF TGTGCCATCAGTCGCTGGGTGGCGGGAGAAATCACAGATACGCAGTATTTT
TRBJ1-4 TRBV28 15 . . CASSLAGVRNEKLFF TGTGCCAGCAGTTTGGCGGGGGTAAGGAATGAAAAACTGTTTTTT
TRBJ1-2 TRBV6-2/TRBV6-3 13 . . CASNPSGQYGYTF TGTGCCAGCAACCCAAGTGGACAGTATGGCTACACCTTC
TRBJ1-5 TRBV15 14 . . CATSARQSNQPQHF TGTGCCACCAGCGCCCGACAGTCCAATCAGCCCCAGCATTTT
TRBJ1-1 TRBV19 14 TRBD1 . CASSIGRGLTEAFF TGTGCCAGTAGTATTGGCAGGGGGCTAACTGAAGCTTTCTTT
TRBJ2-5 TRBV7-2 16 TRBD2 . CASSLAGGGVAETQYF TGTGCCAGCAGCTTAGCTGGCGGGGGGGTTGCGGAGACCCAGTACTTC
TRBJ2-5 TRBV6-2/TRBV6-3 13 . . CASSPRVQETQYF TGTGCCAGCAGCCCTCGGGTCCAAGAGACCCAGTACTTC
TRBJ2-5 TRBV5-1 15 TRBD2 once CASTSGWGGQETQYF TGCGCCAGTACCTCCGGTTGGGGGGGTCAAGAGACCCAGTACTTC
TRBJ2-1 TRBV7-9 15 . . CASSAFLGPYNEQFF TGTGCCAGCAGCGCTTTCTTGGGCCCCTACAATGAGCAGTTCTTC
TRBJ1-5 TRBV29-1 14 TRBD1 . CSVAGQGSLQPQHF TGCAGCGTTGCAGGACAGGGAAGCCTTCAGCCCCAGCATTTT
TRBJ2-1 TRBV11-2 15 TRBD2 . CASSPIAGAYNEQFF TGTGCCAGCAGCCCCATAGCGGGAGCCTACAATGAGCAGTTCTTC
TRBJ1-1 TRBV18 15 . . CASSPDGRGNTEAFF TGTGCCAGCTCACCCGATGGCCGGGGGAACACTGAAGCTTTCTTT
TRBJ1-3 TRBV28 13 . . CATVGGAGNTIYF TGTGCCACTGTCGGGGGAGCCGGAAACACCATATATTTT
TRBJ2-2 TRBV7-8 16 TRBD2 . CASSPSLAANTGELFF TGTGCCAGCAGCCCGTCCCTAGCGGCGAACACCGGGGAGCTGTTTTTT
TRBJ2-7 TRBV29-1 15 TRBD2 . CSVAVGTSSSYEQYF TGCAGCGTTGCGGTCGGGACTAGCAGCTCCTACGAGCAGTACTTC
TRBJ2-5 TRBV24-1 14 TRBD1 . CATSGGQYQETQYF TGTGCCACCAGTGGGGGACAGTACCAAGAGACCCAGTACTTC
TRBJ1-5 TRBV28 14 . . CASSLGQVNQPQHF TGTGCCAGCAGTTTAGGGCAGGTTAATCAGCCCCAGCATTTT
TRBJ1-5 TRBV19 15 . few CASLISGSNNQPQHF TGTGCCAGTCTCATCTCAGGGTCGAACAATCAGCCCCAGCATTTT
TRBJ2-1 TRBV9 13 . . CASTPNTNNEQFF TGTGCCTCCACGCCGAATACTAACAATGAGCAGTTCTTC
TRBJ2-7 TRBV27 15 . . CASSPDGRIRREQYF TGTGCCAGCAGCCCTGACGGGAGAATTAGGCGCGAGCAGTACTTC
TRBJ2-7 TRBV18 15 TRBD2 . CASSPPSGVSYEQYF TGTGCCAGCTCACCTCCTAGCGGGGTCTCCTACGAGCAGTACTTC
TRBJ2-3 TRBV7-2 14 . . CASSSSGSTDTQYF TGTGCCAGCAGCTCAAGCGGGAGCACAGATACGCAGTATTTT
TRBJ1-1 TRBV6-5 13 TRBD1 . CASSTGVRTEAFF TGTGCCAGCAGTACAGGGGTGCGGACTGAAGCTTTCTTT
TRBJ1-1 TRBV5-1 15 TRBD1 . CASSSGTGWDTEAFF TGCGCCAGCAGCAGCGGGACAGGGTGGGACACTGAAGCTTTCTTT
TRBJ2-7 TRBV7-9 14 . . CASSSGTGSYEQYF TGTGCCAGCAGCTCCGGGACTGGTTCCTACGAGCAGTACTTC
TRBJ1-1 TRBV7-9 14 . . CASSLAQGITEAFF TGTGCCAGCAGCTTAGCGCAGGGGATCACTGAAGCTTTCTTT
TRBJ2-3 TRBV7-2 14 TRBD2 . CASSSAVWEGTQYF TGTGCCAGCAGCTCAGCAGTATGGGAGGGTACGCAGTATTTT
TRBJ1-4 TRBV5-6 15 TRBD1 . CASSLVRQGGEKLFF TGTGCCAGCAGCTTGGTGAGACAGGGTGGTGAAAAACTGTTTTTT
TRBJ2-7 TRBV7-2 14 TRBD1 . CASRPGQGFSEQYF TGTGCCAGCAGGCCGGGACAGGGTTTTTCCGAGCAGTACTTC
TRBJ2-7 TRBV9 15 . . CASSVEVDRFYEQYF TGTGCCAGCAGCGTAGAAGTGGACAGATTCTACGAGCAGTACTTC
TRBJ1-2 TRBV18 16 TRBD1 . CASSPETGNPMYGYTF TGTGCCAGCTCACCAGAGACAGGGAACCCTATGTATGGCTACACCTTC
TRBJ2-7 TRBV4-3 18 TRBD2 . CASSQGAPGLAGQYEQYF TGCGCCAGCAGCCAGGGGGCCCCGGGACTAGCGGGTCAGTACGAGCAGTACTTC
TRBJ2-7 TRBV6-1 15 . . CASSEGATGGYEQYF TGTGCCAGCAGTGAGGGGGCGACAGGTGGCTACGAGCAGTACTTC
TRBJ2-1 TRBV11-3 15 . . CASSLTLTEEHEQFF TGTGCCAGCAGCTTAACGCTAACCGAGGAACATGAGCAGTTCTTC
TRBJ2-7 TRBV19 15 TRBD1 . CASSGPGTGVHEQYF TGTGCCAGTAGTGGCCCGGGGACAGGGGTTCACGAGCAGTACTTC
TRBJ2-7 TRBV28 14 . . CASSLWDNSYEQYF TGTGCCAGCAGTTTATGGGACAACTCCTACGAGCAGTACTTC
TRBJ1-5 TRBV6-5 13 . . CASSSRERQPQHF TGTGCCAGCAGTTCCAGGGAACGGCAGCCCCAGCATTTT
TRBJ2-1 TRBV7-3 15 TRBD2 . CASSLEASGYNEQFF TGTGCCAGCAGCTTGGAGGCTAGCGGCTACAATGAGCAGTTCTTC